The 7 T cell receptor beta chains given below trace back to one sample, sequenced in a study of tumor and adjacent non-tumor tissue in lung cancer. A modified ARM-PCR protocol with three rounds of nested PCR amplified TCRbeta. TCRdb recomputed calls from the multiplex PCR reads with MiXCR, one row per CDR3 protein. The data show more than 90,000 distinct CDR3 sequences, with about 67% seen just once and approximately 20% held by the top ten. The template was RNA from unsorted bulk tissue. Sample: lung tumor tissue. These receptors were obtained from a man between 60 and 75 years old with non-small cell lung cancer.

This clonotype appeared many times. This chain uses TRBV6-2 or TRBV6-3 with TRBJ2-7; D is unresolved. The CDR3 totals 12 residues. Germline CDR1 MNHEY, CDR2 SVGEGT. The V gene lost 4 bases and the J gene lost 0 bases, with 4 bases spanning the gap. The CDR3 sequence: CASSFVSYEQYF. In nucleotides, the CDR3 is TGTGCCAGCAGTTTCGTCTCCTACGAGCAGTACTTC.

Concerning this clonotype itself: The junction and the germline gene differ at one end; a read error may be behind it. The V call is TRBV4-1, the J call TRBJ2-7; TRBD2 matches 8 bases. The CDR3 extends over 14 amino acids. Per germline, CDR1 MGHRA and CDR2 YSYEKL. For the CDR3, the DNA is TGCACCAGCAGCACCGCGGGGGGTTCCTACGAGCAGTACTTC. This codes for CTSSTAGGSYEQYF.

This sequence joins TRBV11-2 and TRBJ2-1; TRBD2 might be the D (6 bases). The CDR3 loop spans 15 amino acids. Germline CDR1 and CDR2: SGHAT and FQNNGV. V lost 7 bases, J lost 8 bases, and 21 bases lay in between. This chain's CDR3 is CASNPHRGMGDEQFF. In DNA form, the CDR3 reads TGTGCCAGCAACCCGCATCGGGGGATGGGGGATGAGCAGTTCTTC.

A note on this clonotype: A much larger clone is a single base away; this may be a read error. The V and J genes are TRBV13 and TRBJ1-3; D remains unclear. The CDR3 has 15 amino acids. Germline V lookup: CDR1 PRHDT, CDR2 FYEKMQ (reference sequence). The CDR3 protein is CASSLGGISENTIYF. The CDR3 region has the DNA TGTGCCAGCAGCTTAGGGGGCATCTCTGAAAACACCATATATTTT.

This clonotype showed up many times. The chain combines TRBV29-1 with TRBJ2-4, with 12 bases fitting TRBD2. V lost 4 bases and J lost 1; bases outside the gene matches: 5. Germline CDR1 is SQVTM and CDR2 is ANQGSEA. CDR3 length equals 16 residues. CDR3 in amino acids: CSVALAGGSAKNIQYF. CDR3 nucleotides: TGCAGCGTTGCACTAGCGGGGGGTTCCGCCAAAAACATTCAGTACTTC.

This clonotype was observed many times. V and J are TRBV21-1 and TRBJ2-3; no DNA check was done on the table's D call, TRBD1. TRBV21-1 is reported as a pseudogene. The CDR3 loop spans 16 amino acids. The CDR3 region is CASSRQSRGDEDTQYF. CDR3 sequence (DNA): TGTGCCAGCAGCCGGCAGTCGAGGGGGGACGAAGATACGCAGTATTTT.

With respect to this clonotype: One end of the junction varies from germline; a read error may be responsible. The V and J genes are TRBV6-6 and TRBJ1-1; the D gene is possibly TRBD1 (5 bases). The CDR3 contains 14 residues. CDR1 is MNHNY, CDR2 SVGAGI, per germline (reference sequence). The CDR3 DNA reads as TGTGCCAGCAGAACCGGGACGGGGGATACTGAAGCTCTCTTT. Its translation: CASRTGTGDTEALF.